These 27 T cell receptor beta chains came from one sample sequenced in a study of OX40 agonist ivuxolimab in advanced cancers. TCRdb's table, derived via immunoSEQ multiplex PCR, lists solely in-frame clones and lacks some. This table has 80,000 to 95,000 clones, roughly 88% appearing once. The sequencing used CD4+ or CD8+ T cells sorted from blood, collected in a trial of the OX40 agonist ivuxolimab. These receptors were taken from an adult with an advanced solid tumor such as melanoma, head and neck, liver or kidney cancer.

The chain links TRBV5-4 to TRBJ1-1, with 7 bases lining up with TRBD1. This CDR3 contains 17 residues. Germline CDR1 SGHNT, CDR2 YYREEE (reference sequence). J gave up 3 bases and V 2 bases, and 13 bases lay outside the gene matches. CDR3 sequence (DNA): TGTGCCAGCAGCTTCTTCCCATGGACAGGTTCGGACACTGAAGCTTTCTTT. Its protein is CASSFFPWTGSDTEAFF.

V gene TRBV5-4 combines with J gene TRBJ2-7; 12 bases are a match to TRBD2. CDR3 length: 13 residues. The V gene's germline CDR1 is SGHNT and CDR2 YYREEE (reference sequence). Trimming took 6 bases from V and 5 from J; bases not matched to a gene: 3. Written as DNA, the CDR3 is TGTGCCAGCACCGGACTAGCGGGGCACGAGCAGTACTTC. Protein: CASTGLAGHEQYF.

The chain recombines TRBV6-5 with TRBJ1-1; no firm D call. This CDR3 has 13 residues. Germline V lookup: CDR1 MNHEY, CDR2 SVGAGI. Trimming pared 3 bases from V and 4 bases from J, leaving 9 bases between. This CDR3 is CASSYSWGTEAFF. CDR3 bases: TGTGCCAGCAGTTATAGTTGGGGCACTGAAGCTTTCTTT.

This clone has just a few counts. The chain carries TRBV20-1 and TRBJ1-1; no reliable D call. CDR1 is DFQATT and CDR2 is SNEGSKA in the germline V gene (reference sequence). The CDR3 spans 11 residues. The CDR3 bases are TGCAGCACTAGAGAAAACACTGAAGCTTTCTTT. Protein product: CSTRENTEAFF.

V gene TRBV7-9 combines with J gene TRBJ2-1; 8 nucleotides agree with TRBD2. The ends lost 5 bases at V and 13 bases at J; junction bases unmatched: 10. The CDR3 sequence is 13 residues long. Germline V lookup: CDR1 SEHNR, CDR2 FQNEAQ (reference sequence). The CDR3 loop reads CASSGGLAVPQFF. CDR3 DNA: TGTGCCAGCAGCGGCGGACTAGCTGTTCCCCAGTTCTTC. The full variable domain, completed using reference TRBV7-9 and TRBJ2-1, is DTGVSQNPRHKITKRGQNVTFRCDPISEHNRLYWYRQTLGQGPEFLTYFQNEAQLEKSRLLSDRFSAERPKGSFSTLEIQRTEQGDSAMYLCASSGGLAVPQFFGPGTRLTVL.

This chain connects TRBV5-4 to TRBJ2-7; the D gene could be TRBD1 or TRBD2 (7 bases each). Germline V CDR1 and CDR2: SGHNT, YYREEE (reference sequence). Deletions cut 4 bases from V and 4 bases from J, with 15 bases between. The CDR3 contains 14 residues. The CDR3 region is CASSRQGGKYEQYF. The CDR3 nucleotides read TGTGCCAGCAGCCGACAGGGAGGGAAGTACGAGCAGTACTTC.

Written as DNA, the CDR3 is TGTGCCAGCAGTGGCCTCGGGGTAATCACTGAAGCTTTCTTT. It translates to CASSGLGVITEAFF. The chain uses TRBV25-1 and TRBJ1-1; D remains unclear. The V and J ends lost 4 bases and 4 bases respectively, with 13 bases between them. This CDR3 comprises 14 residues. Germline assignment: CDR1 MGHDK and CDR2 SYGVNS. The variable domain in full, completed from reference TRBV25-1 and TRBJ1-1, reads EADIYQTPRYLVIGTGKKITLECSQTMGHDKMYWYQQDPGMELHLIHYSYGVNSTEKGDLSSESTVSRIRTEHFPLTLESARPSHTSQYLCASSGLGVITEAFFGQGTRLTVV.

This chain connects TRBV5-1 to TRBJ2-1; maybe TRBD2 (10 bases). V gave up 0 bases and J gave up 12 bases, with 19 bases separating them. The CDR3 is 15 amino acids. Germline lookup yields CDR1 SGHRS and CDR2 YFSETQ. CDR3 in amino acids: CASSLALAGDRAQFF. In DNA form, the CDR3 reads TGCGCCAGCAGCTTGGCGCTAGCGGGGGACAGGGCGCAGTTCTTC.

This chain joins TRBV4-3 and TRBJ2-7; D is undetermined. The CDR3 is made up of 15 amino acids. V lost 0 bases, J lost 3 bases, and 12 bases lay in between. The germline V gene has CDR1 LGHNA and CDR2 YSLEER. The CDR3 bases are TGCGCCAGCAGCCAAGATTGGGGTTCGGGCTACGAGCAGTACTTC. Residues: CASSQDWGSGYEQYF.

The rearrangement uses TRBV5-8 and TRBJ1-5, with 8 bases identical to TRBD1. CDR1 is SGHTS and CDR2 is YDEGEE in the germline V gene. V was clipped by 4 bases and J by 4 bases; unmatched bases: 4. The CDR3 runs to 14 residues. CDR3 DNA: TGTGCCAGCAGCCTAAGACAGGGGAATCAGCCCCAGCATTTT. This encodes CASSLRQGNQPQHF. The entire variable domain, with the rest obtained from reference TRBV5-8 and TRBJ1-5, is as follows: EAGVTQSPTHLIKTRGQQATLRCSPISGHTSVYWYQQALGLGLQFLLWYDEGEERNRGNFPPRFSGRQFPNYSSELNVNALELEDSALYLCASSLRQGNQPQHFGDGTRLSIL.

V and J are TRBV28 and TRBJ1-5; 9 bases agree with TRBD1. The CDR3 consists of 16 residues. Germline V gene sequence: CDR1 MDHEN, CDR2 SYDVKM. V dropped 2 bases and J dropped 1; count of bases not matched to a gene: 3. The CDR3 coding sequence is TGTGCCAGCAGTTTACTTACAGGGGGCAGCAATCAGCCCCAGCATTTT. It translates to CASSLLTGGSNQPQHF.

The genes are TRBV2 and TRBJ2-2; 9 bases map to TRBD2. Germline CDR1 is SNHLY and CDR2 is FYNNEI. After removal of 5 bases from V and 5 bases from J, the junction contained 6 bases not matched to a gene. The CDR3 loop spans 15 amino acids. The CDR3 loop is CASSSAGGETGELFF. The DNA for the CDR3 is TGTGCCAGCAGTTCAGCGGGAGGAGAGACCGGGGAGCTGTTTTTT. The full variable domain, its missing parts supplied by reference TRBV2 and TRBJ2-2, is EPEVTQTPSHQVTQMGQEVILRCVPISNHLYFYWYRQILGQKVEFLVSFYNNEISEKSEIFDDQFSVERPDGSNFTLKIRSTKLEDSAMYFCASSSAGGETGELFFGEGSRLTVL.

This chain joins TRBV19 and TRBJ2-4; D is undetermined. The CDR3 runs 13 residues. Trimming left V 2 bases short and J 8 bases short, with 10 bases between. Looked up from germline, CDR1 is LNHDA and CDR2 is SQIVND (reference sequence). The CDR3 coding sequence is TGTGCCAGTAGTATAATAGGGTCGGACATTCAGTACTTC. Protein product: CASSIIGSDIQYF.

The genes are TRBV11-2 and TRBJ1-4; D is possibly TRBD1 (5 bases). This CDR3 spans 16 amino acids. Germline assignment: CDR1 SGHAT and CDR2 FQNNGV. V was pared by 4 bases and J by 8 bases, with 20 bases between. DNA of the CDR3: TGTGCCAGCAGCTCGACCTACGGGGGTCGGGAGGAAAAACTGTTTTTT. It specifies CASSSTYGGREEKLFF.

The genes are TRBV7-2 and TRBJ2-3; 14 bases map to TRBD2. V lost 5 bases, J lost 5 bases, and 6 bases stayed unmatched. This CDR3 is 16 amino acids long. Per the germline V gene, CDR1 is SGHTA and CDR2 is FQGNSA. The CDR3 region has the DNA TGTGCCAGCAGCGTGGGACTAGCGGGAGTAGGAGATACGCAGTATTTT. It codes for CASSVGLAGVGDTQYF.

The count of this clone is one. The chain recombines TRBV10-3 with TRBJ1-3; 9 bases are a match to TRBD1. The CDR3 spans 19 residues. Germline assignment: CDR1 ENHRY and CDR2 SYGVKD. Unmatched junction bases numbered 15, after V lost 5 bases and J lost 1 base. The CDR3: CAISQRPGQGEGSGNTIYF. DNA for the CDR3: TGTGCCATCAGTCAAAGACCGGGACAGGGAGAAGGGTCTGGAAACACCATATATTTT.

This chain uses TRBV7-9 with TRBJ2-7, with 7 bases that match TRBD2. CDR1 is SEHNR, CDR2 FQNEAQ, per germline (reference sequence). V shed 5 bases, J shed 0 bases, and the junction held 4 bases outside the gene matches. CDR3 length: 14 residues. In DNA, the CDR3 is TGTGCCAGCAGCGCCGGGGGGATCTCCTACGAGCAGTACTTC. Translating gives CASSAGGISYEQYF.

This clone has just one count. The CDR3 DNA reads as TGTGCCAGCAGCCAGGGACAGACTAACTATGGCTACACCTTC. Translation: CASSQGQTNYGYTF. The chain combines TRBV5-5 with TRBJ1-2; 7 bases are shared with TRBD1. V lost 4 bases to trimming and J lost 0 bases; unmatched junction nucleotides: 3. Germline CDR1 and CDR2: SGHKS and YYEKEE (reference sequence). The CDR3 runs to 14 residues.

CDR3 residues: CASSLERMDEQYF. CDR3 bases: TGTGCCAGCAGCTTAGAGCGGATGGACGAGCAGTACTTC. The V call is TRBV7-9, the J call TRBJ2-7; a weak D match, TRBD2 (5 bases). V dropped 1 base and J dropped 5 bases, with 9 bases sitting between them. Germline V lookup: CDR1 SEHNR, CDR2 FQNEAQ (reference sequence). The CDR3 has 13 residues.

The V call is TRBV6-6, the J call TRBJ2-3; 10 bases are a match to TRBD1. V was pared by 7 bases and J by 6 bases, with 10 bases of the junction left unmatched. This CDR3 contains 15 residues. Looked up from germline, CDR1 is MNHNY and CDR2 is SVGAGI (reference sequence). The CDR3 sequence is CASTNVMDRGDTQYF. The CDR3 nucleotides read TGTGCCAGCACAAACGTTATGGACAGGGGGGATACGCAGTATTTT.

This clone was recorded only once. The chain is built from TRBV19 and TRBJ1-4; 10 nucleotides line up with TRBD1. Germline CDR1 reads LNHDA; CDR2 reads SQIVND (reference sequence). Unmatched junction bases numbered 11, after V lost 5 bases and J lost 5 bases. The length of the CDR3 is 17 residues. The chain's CDR3 is CASSVTSDRGGNEKLFF. The CDR3, as DNA: TGTGCCAGTAGTGTAACGTCGGACAGGGGGGGAAATGAAAAACTGTTTTTT.

The rearrangement links TRBV7-6 to TRBJ1-1, with D perhaps TRBD1 (6 bases). Germline V lookup: CDR1 SGHVS, CDR2 FNYEAQ. The CDR3 has 14 amino acids. V was clipped by 6 bases and J by 0 bases, with 11 bases between them. CDR3 DNA sequence: TGTGCCAGCAGGAACGGACAGATGAACACTGAAGCTTTCTTT. Translating it yields CASRNGQMNTEAFF.

This rearrangement joins TRBV11-3 to TRBJ1-6; D is ambiguous. CDR1 SGHNT and CDR2 YENEEA come from the germline V gene. The CDR3 is 13 amino acids. The V end was cut by 1 base, the J end by 9 bases, with 7 bases between. The CDR3 region has the DNA TGTGCCAGCAGCTTAGGCGAGGTTTCACCCCTCCACTTT. This sequence encodes CASSLGEVSPLHF. Looking up the rest from reference TRBV11-3 and TRBJ1-6 gives the full variable domain: EAGVVQSPRYKIIEKKQPVAFWCNPISGHNTLYWYLQNLGQGPELLIRYENEEAVDDSQLPKDRFSAERLKGVDSTLKIQPAELGDSAVYLCASSLGEVSPLHFGNGTRLTVT.

In its sample, this clone was seen once. CDR3 sequence (DNA): TGTGCCAGCTCACCAGGAGGCGGGGCAGGGGCCCCAGATACGCAGTATTTT. Residues: CASSPGGGAGAPDTQYF. The V call is TRBV18, the J call TRBJ2-3, with D perhaps matching TRBD1 or TRBD2 (6 bases each). Germline V lookup: CDR1 KGHSH, CDR2 LQKENI. This CDR3 spans 17 amino acids. The ends were cut back, 2 bases at V and 4 bases at J, with 19 bases in the middle.

CDR3 nucleotide sequence: TGTGCCTGGAGTGCGGGACTTCTGACGCGTACTAGCACAGATACGCAGTATTTT. Encoded protein: CAWSAGLLTRTSTDTQYF. The chain combines TRBV30 with TRBJ2-3, with D perhaps TRBD2 (6 bases). The germline CDR1 and CDR2 sequences are GTSNPN and SVGIG (reference sequence). V was trimmed by 1 base and J by 0 bases, leaving 20 bases between them. The CDR3 is 18 amino acids.

J is TRBJ1-5 and V is TRBV7-2; TRBD1 matches 8 bases. Germline values: CDR1 SGHTA, CDR2 FQGNSA. The CDR3 contains 15 residues. Germline trimming cut 4 bases from V and 2 bases from J; bases unmatched to any gene: 4. The CDR3 loop is CASSSGGEGNQPQHF. As DNA, the CDR3 is TGTGCCAGCAGCTCAGGGGGCGAGGGCAATCAGCCCCAGCATTTT.

The chain employs TRBV18 and TRBJ2-3; D possibly matches TRBD1 or TRBD2 (5 bases each). Trimming cost V 2 bases and J 0 bases, with 9 bases left between them. Per the germline V gene, CDR1 is KGHSH and CDR2 is LQKENI. The CDR3 is made up of 15 amino acids. CDR3 sequence reads: CASSPVGVSTDTQYF. The CDR3 coding sequence is TGTGCCAGCTCACCAGTGGGGGTGAGCACAGATACGCAGTATTTT.